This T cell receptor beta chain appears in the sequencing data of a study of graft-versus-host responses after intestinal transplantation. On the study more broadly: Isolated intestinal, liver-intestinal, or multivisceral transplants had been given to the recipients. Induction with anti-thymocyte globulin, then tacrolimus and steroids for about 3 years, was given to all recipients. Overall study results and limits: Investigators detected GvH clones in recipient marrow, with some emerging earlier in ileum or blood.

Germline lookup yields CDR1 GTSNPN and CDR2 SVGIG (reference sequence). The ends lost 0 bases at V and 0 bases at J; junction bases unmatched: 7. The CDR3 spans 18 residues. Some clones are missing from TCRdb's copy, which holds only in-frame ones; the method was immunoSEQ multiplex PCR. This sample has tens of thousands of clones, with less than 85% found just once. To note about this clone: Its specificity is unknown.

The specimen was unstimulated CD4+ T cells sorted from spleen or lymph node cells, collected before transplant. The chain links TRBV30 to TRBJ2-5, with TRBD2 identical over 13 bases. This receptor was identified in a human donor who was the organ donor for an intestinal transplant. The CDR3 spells CAWSVGRTSGSYQETQYF. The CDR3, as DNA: TGTGCCTGGAGTGTAGGTCGGACTAGCGGGAGTTACCAAGAGACCCAGTACTTC.